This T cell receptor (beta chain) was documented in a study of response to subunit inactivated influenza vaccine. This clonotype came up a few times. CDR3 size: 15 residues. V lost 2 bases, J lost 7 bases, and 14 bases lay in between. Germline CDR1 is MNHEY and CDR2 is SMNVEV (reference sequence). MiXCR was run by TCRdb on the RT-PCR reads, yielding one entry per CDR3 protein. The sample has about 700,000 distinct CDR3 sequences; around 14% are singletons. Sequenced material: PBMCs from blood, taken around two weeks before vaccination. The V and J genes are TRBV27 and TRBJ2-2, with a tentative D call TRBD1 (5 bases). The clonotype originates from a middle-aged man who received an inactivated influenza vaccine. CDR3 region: CASSLQGAKGGELFF. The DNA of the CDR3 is TGTGCCAGCAGTTTACAGGGCGCTAAGGGCGGGGAGCTGTTTTTT.